This TCR beta chain was identified during a study of blood T cell repertoires in COVID-19. For the study at large: From T cells, B-cell-depleted T cells, or PBMCs came the material, which was cDNA or gDNA.

Libraries were prepared by immunoSEQ multiplex PCR; TCRdb keeps only in-frame clonotypes and omits some of them. The repertoire has roughly 300,000 clones, 85% of them found once; the top ten carry less than 15%. V dropped 3 bases and J dropped 0 bases, with 12 bases sitting between them. CDR3 length equals 16 residues. Germline V lookup: CDR1 MDHEN, CDR2 SYDVKM. The specimen sequenced was peripheral blood. The sequence was obtained from a human donor in a cohort sampled during active COVID-19. The chain combines TRBV28 with TRBJ1-3; D is ambiguous. The CDR3 loop reads CASSFVGESSGNTIYF. The CDR3 nucleotides read TGTGCCAGCAGTTTTGTTGGGGAGAGCTCTGGAAACACCATATATTTT.